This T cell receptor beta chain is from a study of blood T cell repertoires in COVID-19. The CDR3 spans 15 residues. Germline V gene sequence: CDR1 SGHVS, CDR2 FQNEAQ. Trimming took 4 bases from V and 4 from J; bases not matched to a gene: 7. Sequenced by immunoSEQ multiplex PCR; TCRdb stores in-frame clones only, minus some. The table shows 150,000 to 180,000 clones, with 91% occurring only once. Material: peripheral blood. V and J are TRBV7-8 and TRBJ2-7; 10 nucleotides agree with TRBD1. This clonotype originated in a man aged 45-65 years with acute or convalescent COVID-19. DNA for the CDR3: TGTGCCAGCAGCTCCAAGACAGGGGGCCAGTACGAGCAGTACTTC. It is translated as CASSSKTGGQYEQYF.